This TCR beta chain was found in a study of blood T cells in healthy people across ages. The sample, 9 to 10 milliliters of peripheral blood, was drawn from each donor. Per sample, a minimum of 6.5 million PBMCs were isolated. From germline, CDR1 is SGHTA and CDR2 FQGNSA. With V trimmed by 0 bases and J by 6 bases, 6 bases remained unmatched. CDR3 length equals 16 residues. The use of a sample-barcoded 5' primer and a J-beta primer mix characterized a second PCR of roughly 7 to 12 cycles. TCRdb passed the 5' RACE reads through MiXCR, listing each CDR3 protein once. In the table there are roughly 1,800,000 distinct CDR3 sequences, about 50% of which are singletons.

The sequence was collected from a woman in her forties in good health. The sequencing input was blood. V and J are TRBV7-2 and TRBJ2-1, with 9 bases that match TRBD2. The CDR3 here is CASSLAAGGRSNEQFF. The CDR3 coding sequence is TGTGCCAGCAGCTTAGCAGCGGGGGGCCGGAGCAATGAGCAGTTCTTC.